The 14 T cell receptor beta chains reported below all come from one sample, sequenced in a study of T cell repertoires in cytomegalovirus infection. Via MiXCR, TCRdb re-called the reads, giving one row per CDR3 protein. Among more than 45,000 distinct CDR3 sequences, 20% to 25% were seen once, and the ten largest hold around 64%. For these TCRs, the target antigens are not known. Sample: CD8+ T cells from cultured PBMCs, taken from culture after CMV antigen stimulation. The receptors were gathered from a human donor in good health (CMV status not recorded). Some clones in this sample may be carry-over from other donors' samples.

This clonotype was recorded only once. The V call is TRBV19, the J call TRBJ2-3; TRBD1 matches at 9 bases. V lost 1 base to trimming and J lost 1 base; unmatched junction nucleotides: 6. CDR1 and CDR2 (germline): LNHDA, SQIVND (reference sequence). The CDR3 extends over 17 amino acids. CDR3 in DNA: TGTGCCAGTAGTATAGCAATTACAGGGGGCGGCACAGATACGCAGTATTTT. It specifies CASSIAITGGGTDTQYF.

This clonotype has only a few counts. The chain carries TRBV11-2 and TRBJ2-7; tentatively, D is TRBD2 (5 bases). This CDR3 comprises 15 residues. Germline V CDR1 and CDR2: SGHAT, FQNNGV. V was pared by 5 bases and J by 0 bases, with 14 bases between. For the CDR3, the DNA is TGTGCCAGCAGCCTTGCGGGCAGGCGCTCCTACGAGCAGTACTTC. Translating gives CASSLAGRRSYEQYF.

This clonotype showed up many times. The J gene is TRBJ2-5, the V gene TRBV7-9, with a tentative D call TRBD2 (6 bases). Between the trimmed V and J ends, which lost 5 bases and 2 bases, there was a span of 9 bases. The CDR3 consists of 13 residues. The germline CDR1 and CDR2 sequences are SEHNR and FQNEAQ (reference sequence). The CDR3, as DNA: TGTGCCAGCAGCCCAAGCGGGCAAGAGACCCAGTACTTC. Protein sequence: CASSPSGQETQYF.

This clonotype has more than one count but fewer than ten. The chain is built from TRBV6-2 or TRBV6-3 and TRBJ2-1; a possible D gene is TRBD2 (6 bases). Germline loops: CDR1 MNHEY, CDR2 SVGEGT. CDR3 length: 15 amino acids. Trimming shortened V by 7 bases and J by 5 bases, and 18 bases separated the two germline ends. In DNA, the CDR3 is TGTGCCAGCACTCTCCGGGAGATCGGGAACAATGAGCAGTTCTTC. This encodes CASTLREIGNNEQFF.

This clonotype was detected a few times. The chain couples TRBV7-9 to TRBJ2-7; D is possibly TRBD1 or TRBD2 (5 bases each). The CDR3 runs 15 residues. From germline, CDR1 is SEHNR and CDR2 FQNEAQ (reference sequence). Trimming shortened V by 4 bases and J by 7 bases, and 20 bases separated the two germline ends. CDR3 bases: TGTGCCAGCAGCTCCCCCGGGGCATCCGAAGGAGAGCAGTACTTC. It translates to CASSSPGASEGEQYF.

The chain links TRBV15 to TRBJ2-5, with D unclear. V was shortened by 1 base and J by 5 bases, with 8 bases between the two germline ends. This CDR3 comprises 13 residues. Germline CDR1 reads LNHNV; CDR2 reads YYDKDF (reference sequence). CDR3 residues: CATSRVPAETQYF. As DNA, the CDR3 is TGTGCCACCAGCAGAGTTCCAGCGGAGACCCAGTACTTC.

V gene TRBV7-2 combines with J gene TRBJ1-4; weak D call: TRBD1 (5 bases). V lost 4 bases to trimming and J lost 8 bases, with 26 bases between them. CDR3 length: 18 residues. Germline V CDR1 and CDR2: SGHTA, FQGNSA. CDR3 DNA: TGTGCCAGCAGCTCCTCAGGGCTTCGGACGTCCAGCCGGGAAAAACTGTTTTTT. Amino acid sequence: CASSSSGLRTSSREKLFF.

This clonotype was observed a handful of times. The chain has TRBV7-2 and TRBJ2-5; D uncertain. This CDR3 is 14 amino acids long. Trimming shortened V by 5 bases and J by 4 bases, and 14 bases separated the two germline ends. Germline assignment: CDR1 SGHTA and CDR2 FQGNSA. The CDR3 DNA follows: TGTGCCAGCAGCCCCGACGGCCCCCCAGAGACCCAGTACTTC. Translated, it gives CASSPDGPPETQYF. Full variable domain (missing parts from reference TRBV7-2 and TRBJ2-5): GAGVSQSPSNKVTEKGKDVELRCDPISGHTALYWYRQSLGQGLEFLIYFQGNSAPDKSGLPSDRFSAERTGGSVSTLTIQRTQQEDSAVYLCASSPDGPPETQYFGPGTRLLVL.

The chain is built from TRBV19 and TRBJ2-7; weak D call: TRBD2 (6 bases). CDR1 and CDR2 from the germline V gene are LNHDA and SQIVND (reference sequence). V dropped 6 bases and J dropped 4 bases, with 13 bases sitting between them. This CDR3 comprises 13 residues. This CDR3 is CASRGSGNYEQYF. In nucleotides, the CDR3 is TGTGCCAGTAGGGGTAGCGGCAATTACGAGCAGTACTTC.

The chain carries TRBV10-3 and TRBJ2-7; D not certain. Between the trimmed V and J ends, which lost 0 bases and 3 bases, there was a span of 6 bases. Germline values: CDR1 ENHRY, CDR2 SYGVKD. There are 13 residues in the CDR3. CDR3 sequence: CAISESPSYEQYF. In DNA form, the CDR3 reads TGTGCCATCAGTGAGTCGCCCAGCTACGAGCAGTACTTC.

This clonotype was observed a handful of times. The V call is TRBV12-3 or TRBV12-4, the J call TRBJ2-3, with unresolved D. The CDR3 extends over 11 amino acids. V was cut by 10 bases and J by 9 bases, with 14 bases left in between. CDR3 in DNA: TGTGCCATCGGAGAAGCAGGCACGCAGTATTTT. This encodes CAIGEAGTQYF.

J is TRBJ1-5 and V is TRBV11-1, with 8 bases that match TRBD1. Per germline, CDR1 SGHAT and CDR2 FQDESV (reference sequence). This CDR3 is built from 14 residues. Trimming cost V 4 bases and J 6 bases; bases outside gene matches: 5. The CDR3 DNA sequence: TGTGCCAGCAGCTCCCAGGGGGCTGGTCAGCCCCAGCATTTT. It codes for CASSSQGAGQPQHF. Variable domain in full (rest from reference TRBV11-1 and TRBJ1-5): EAEVAQSPRYKITEKSQAVAFWCDPISGHATLYWYRQILGQGPELLVQFQDESVVDDSQLPKDRFSAERLKGVDSTLKIQPAELGDSAMYLCASSSQGAGQPQHFGDGTRLSIL.

This clonotype was picked up a small number of times. CDR3 DNA sequence: TGTGCCAGCAGAGAGACTAGCGGGAGGTTAACAGATACGCAGTATTTT. It codes for CASRETSGRLTDTQYF. The rearrangement links TRBV7-9 to TRBJ2-3; 13 bases agree with TRBD2. CDR1 and CDR2 (germline): SEHNR, FQNEAQ (reference sequence). This CDR3 region has 16 residues. With 6 bases clipped from V and 3 bases from J, the junction kept 6 bases outside the gene matches.

The chain links TRBV28 to TRBJ2-7; either TRBD1 or TRBD2 may supply D (5 bases each). V dropped 3 bases and J dropped 1 base, with 19 bases sitting between them. Germline loops: CDR1 MDHEN, CDR2 SYDVKM. The CDR3 is 17 residues long. CDR3 region: CASSFVPPRDGSYEQYF. The DNA for the CDR3 is TGTGCCAGCAGTTTCGTTCCTCCTAGGGACGGGTCCTACGAGCAGTACTTC. The full variable domain, completed using reference TRBV28 and TRBJ2-7, is DVKVTQSSRYLVKRTGEKVFLECVQDMDHENMFWYRQDPGLGLRLIYFSYDVKMKEKGDIPEGYSVSREKKERFSLILESASTNQTSMYLCASSFVPPRDGSYEQYFGPGTRLTVT.